This TCR beta chain was retrieved from a study of T-cell reconstitution after alpha-beta-depleted transplantation in children. CDR1 DFQATT and CDR2 SNEGSKA come from the germline V gene (reference sequence). After removal of 4 bases from V and 2 bases from J, the junction contained 2 bases not matched to a gene. The CDR3 is 13 residues long. Many counts were recorded for this clonotype. Preparation of the TCRbeta library involved a method that used unique molecular identifiers. Each CDR3 protein gets one entry after TCRdb re-called the PCR reads with MiXCR. The sample comprises about 230,000 distinct CDR3 sequences, approximately 9.8% of which are singletons, and roughly 5.1% rests with the top ten.

This sequence joins TRBV20-1 and TRBJ2-3; 8 bases are shared with TRBD2. The clonotype comes from a human donor who donated a stem cell graft to a child with SCID. The material sequenced was PBMCs from the stem cell graft donor, taken from the stem cell graft. The CDR3 loop reads CSANSGATDTQYF. The CDR3 DNA is TGCAGTGCTAATAGCGGGGCCACAGATACGCAGTATTTT.